This T cell receptor beta chain appears in the sequencing data of a study of blood T cell repertoires in COVID-19. Original methodology: By means of reference gene primer amplification, nucleated cell counts were estimated. Only in-frame clones appear in the TCRdb table, and some are missing; sequencing was by immunoSEQ multiplex PCR. That table gives V, J and clone size, and the DNA gave D and trimming. The repertoire holds more than 85,000 clones, with 75% to 85% as singletons. The sequenced sample consisted of peripheral blood. The clonotype originates from a man aged 60 to 75 with acute or convalescent COVID-19.

The CDR3 reads CASGNRWGTSRETQYF. In nucleotides, the CDR3 is TGTGCCAGCGGTAATCGCTGGGGCACTAGCAGGGAGACCCAGTACTTC. The V gene is TRBV2, the J gene TRBJ2-5, with D possibly TRBD2 on 6 matching bases. This CDR3 is built from 16 residues. Germline assignment: CDR1 SNHLY and CDR2 FYNNEI. Trimming left V 8 bases short and J 5 bases short, with 24 bases between.